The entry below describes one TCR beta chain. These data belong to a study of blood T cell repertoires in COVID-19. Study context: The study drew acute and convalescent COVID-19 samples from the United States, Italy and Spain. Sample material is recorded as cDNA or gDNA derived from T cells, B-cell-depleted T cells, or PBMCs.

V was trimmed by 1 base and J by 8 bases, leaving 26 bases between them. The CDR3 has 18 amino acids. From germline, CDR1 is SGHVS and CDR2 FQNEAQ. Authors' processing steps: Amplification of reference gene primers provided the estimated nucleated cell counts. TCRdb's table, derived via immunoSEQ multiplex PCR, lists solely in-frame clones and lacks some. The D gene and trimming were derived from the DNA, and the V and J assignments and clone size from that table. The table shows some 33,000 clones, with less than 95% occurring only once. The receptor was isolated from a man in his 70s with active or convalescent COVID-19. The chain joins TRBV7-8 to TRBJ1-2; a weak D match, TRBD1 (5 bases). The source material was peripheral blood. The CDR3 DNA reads TGTGCCAGCAGCTTAGTAATGGGTCGGGGGGACCTTCTCTGGGGCTACACCTTC. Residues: CASSLVMGRGDLLWGYTF.